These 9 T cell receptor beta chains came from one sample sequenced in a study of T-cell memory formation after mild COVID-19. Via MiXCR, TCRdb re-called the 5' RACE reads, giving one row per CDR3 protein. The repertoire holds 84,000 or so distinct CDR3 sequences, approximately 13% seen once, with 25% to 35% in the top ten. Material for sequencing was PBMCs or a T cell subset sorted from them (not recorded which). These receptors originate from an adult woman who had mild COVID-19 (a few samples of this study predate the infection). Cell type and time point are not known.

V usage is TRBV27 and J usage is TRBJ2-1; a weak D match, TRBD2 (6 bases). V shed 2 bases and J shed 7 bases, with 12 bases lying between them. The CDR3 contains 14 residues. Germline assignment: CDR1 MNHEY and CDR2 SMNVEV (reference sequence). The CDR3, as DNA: TGTGCCAGCAGTTTAGGAAGCGGGTGGAATGAGCAGTTCTTC. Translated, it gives CASSLGSGWNEQFF.

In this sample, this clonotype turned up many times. The CDR3 reads CASSPISGLSLDEQFF. The DNA for the CDR3 is TGTGCCAGCAGCCCCATATCGGGACTATCCCTCGATGAGCAGTTCTTC. The rearrangement joins TRBV7-3 to TRBJ2-1, with 7 nucleotides matching TRBD2. With V trimmed by 5 bases and J by 8 bases, 15 bases remained unmatched. The germline CDR1 and CDR2 sequences are SGHTA and FQGTGA. The CDR3 consists of 16 residues.

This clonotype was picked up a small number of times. The chain's CDR3 is CASSQEPGVSYEQYF. CDR3 nucleotides: TGTGCCAGCAGCCAAGAACCGGGAGTAAGCTACGAGCAGTACTTC. This rearrangement joins TRBV3-1 to TRBJ2-7; D is perhaps TRBD2 (6 bases). Germline V gene sequence: CDR1 LGHDT, CDR2 YNNKEL (reference sequence). V lost 0 bases, J lost 3 bases, and 12 bases lay in between. The CDR3 extends over 15 amino acids.

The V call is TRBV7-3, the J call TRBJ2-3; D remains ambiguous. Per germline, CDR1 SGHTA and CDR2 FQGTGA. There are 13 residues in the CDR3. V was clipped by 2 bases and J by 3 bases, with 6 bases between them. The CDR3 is CASSLVPTDTQYF. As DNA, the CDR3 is TGTGCCAGCAGCTTAGTCCCAACAGATACGCAGTATTTT.

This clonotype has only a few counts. The CDR3 sequence is CASSSRYGGDTDTQYF. For the CDR3, the DNA is TGTGCCAGCAGTTCCCGATATGGCGGGGACACAGATACGCAGTATTTT. The chain combines TRBV12-3 or TRBV12-4 with TRBJ2-3; possible D gene TRBD2, 6 bases. The CDR3 sequence is 16 residues long. Trimming took off 4 bases at V and 2 bases at J, with 16 bases between the two ends.

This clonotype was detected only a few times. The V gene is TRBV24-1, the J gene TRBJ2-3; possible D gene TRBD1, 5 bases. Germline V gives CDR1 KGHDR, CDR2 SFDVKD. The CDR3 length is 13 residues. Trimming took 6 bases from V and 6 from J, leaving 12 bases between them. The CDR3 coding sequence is TGTGCCACCAGTAGTAGGGGTGGGGATACGCAGTATTTT. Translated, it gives CATSSRGGDTQYF.

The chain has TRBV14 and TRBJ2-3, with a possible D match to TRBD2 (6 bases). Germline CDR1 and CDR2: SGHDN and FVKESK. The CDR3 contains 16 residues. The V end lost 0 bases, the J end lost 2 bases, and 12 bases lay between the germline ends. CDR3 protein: CASSQDAGTPTDTQYF. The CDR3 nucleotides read TGTGCCAGCAGCCAAGATGCGGGAACACCCACAGATACGCAGTATTTT.

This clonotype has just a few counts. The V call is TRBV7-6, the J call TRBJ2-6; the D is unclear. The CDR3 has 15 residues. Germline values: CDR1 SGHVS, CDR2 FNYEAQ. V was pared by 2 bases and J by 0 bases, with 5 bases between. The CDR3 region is CASSLSHSGANVLTF. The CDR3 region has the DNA TGTGCCAGCAGCTTATCCCACTCTGGGGCCAACGTCCTGACTTTC. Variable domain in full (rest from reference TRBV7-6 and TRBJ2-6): GAGVSQSPRYKVTKRGQDVALRCDPISGHVSLYWYRQALGQGPEFLTYFNYEAQQDKSGLPNDRFSAERPEGSISTLTIQRTEQRDSAMYRCASSLSHSGANVLTFGAGSRLTVL.

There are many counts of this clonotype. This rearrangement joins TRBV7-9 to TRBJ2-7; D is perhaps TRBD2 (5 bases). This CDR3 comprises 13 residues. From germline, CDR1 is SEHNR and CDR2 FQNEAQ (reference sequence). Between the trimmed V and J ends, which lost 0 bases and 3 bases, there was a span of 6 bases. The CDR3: CASSLARDYEQYF. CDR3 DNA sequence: TGTGCCAGCAGCTTAGCCCGGGACTACGAGCAGTACTTC.